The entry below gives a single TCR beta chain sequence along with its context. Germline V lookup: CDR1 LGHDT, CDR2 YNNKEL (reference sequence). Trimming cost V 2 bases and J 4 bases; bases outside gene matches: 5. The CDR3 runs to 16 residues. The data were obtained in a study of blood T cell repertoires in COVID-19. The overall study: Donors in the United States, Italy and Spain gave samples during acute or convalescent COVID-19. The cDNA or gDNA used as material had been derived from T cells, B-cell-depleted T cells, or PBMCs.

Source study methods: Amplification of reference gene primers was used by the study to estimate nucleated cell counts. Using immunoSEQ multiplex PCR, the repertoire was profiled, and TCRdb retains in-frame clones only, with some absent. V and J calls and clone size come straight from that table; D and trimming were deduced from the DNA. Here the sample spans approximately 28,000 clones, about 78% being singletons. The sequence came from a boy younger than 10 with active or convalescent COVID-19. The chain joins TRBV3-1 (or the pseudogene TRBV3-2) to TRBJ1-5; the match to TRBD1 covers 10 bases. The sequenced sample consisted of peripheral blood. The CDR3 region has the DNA TGTGCCAGCAGCCAATCCCGGGACAGGGGAAATCAGCCCCAGCATTTT. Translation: CASSQSRDRGNQPQHF.